Listed below are T cell receptor beta chains from one sample, sequenced in a study of cytomegalovirus exposure and HLA in healthy donors. Data came from immunoSEQ multiplex PCR; TCRdb stores just in-frame clones and leaves some out. The top ten clones hold roughly 4% of a sample with some 130,000 clones, 80% of them seen once. Sequenced sample: PBMCs. These receptors all come from a woman aged 40 to 50 in good health and CMV-seronegative. The CDR3 runs from the conserved cysteine through the conserved F or W. The order of the fields is clone size, J gene, D gene, V gene, CDR3 DNA, CDR3 protein. D genes are given only for firm matches. Some rows mark clone size as missing; the rest say once, few, many or name a class of expanded clone.

size: -; J: TRBJ1-6; D: TRBD1; V: TRBV6-5; DNA: TGTGCCAGCAGACCTAGGACAGGGGTGGATTCACCCCTCCACTTT; CDR3: CASRPRTGVDSPLHF
size: few; J: TRBJ1-6; D: -; V: TRBV6-5; DNA: TGTGCCAGCAGTTACCAGGAGGAGAAATATTCACCCCTCCACTTT; CDR3: CASSYQEEKYSPLHF
size: -; J: TRBJ2-3; D: -; V: TRBV4-1; DNA: TGCGCCAGCAGCCAAGTCCCTCAGCGGTACACAGATACGCAGTATTTT; CDR3: CASSQVPQRYTDTQYF
size: few; J: TRBJ2-1; D: TRBD2; V: TRBV5-1; DNA: TGCGCCAGCAGCTTGGGTGGGGGGGTATACAATGAGCAGTTCTTC; CDR3: CASSLGGGVYNEQFF
size: -; J: TRBJ1-2; D: TRBD1; V: TRBV6-5; DNA: TGTGCCAGCTCCCCAGGGGGCTATGGCTACACCTTC; CDR3: CASSPGGYGYTF
size: -; J: TRBJ2-3; D: TRBD1; V: TRBV7-2; DNA: TGTGCCAGCAGTCTAACGGGACAGGGGGCGGATACGCAGTATTTT; CDR3: CASSLTGQGADTQYF
size: -; J: TRBJ2-1; D: -; V: TRBV5-4; DNA: TGTGCCAGCAGCCCTAGAGTCTCAAGCTCCTACAATGAGCAGTTCTTC; CDR3: CASSPRVSSSYNEQFF
size: -; J: TRBJ2-2; D: -; V: TRBV5-1; DNA: TGCGCCAGCAGCTTGGCGGGGGAGCTGTTTTTT; CDR3: CASSLAGELFF
size: -; J: TRBJ1-4; D: TRBD1; V: TRBV6-5; DNA: TGTGCCAGCAGGCGTAACAGGGGAGTAGAAAAACTGTTTTTT; CDR3: CASRRNRGVEKLFF
size: -; J: TRBJ2-5; D: -; V: TRBV7-8; DNA: TGTGCCAGCAGCTTATGGTCTTTAAAGGGCCCCAGGAGGGAAGAGACCCAGTACTTC; CDR3: CASSLWSLKGPRREETQYF
size: once; J: TRBJ1-5; D: -; V: TRBV28; DNA: TGTGCCAGCAGTTTAGCATATGGAGGGCAGCCCCAGCATTTT; CDR3: CASSLAYGGQPQHF
size: -; J: TRBJ1-3; D: -; V: TRBV11-1; DNA: TGTGCCAGCAGCTTAGTACCGGGGACTGGAAACACCATATATTTT; CDR3: CASSLVPGTGNTIYF
size: -; J: TRBJ2-5; D: -; V: TRBV7-8; DNA: TGTGCCAGCAGCTTACCAGACAGGCCCCAAGAGACCCAGTACTTC; CDR3: CASSLPDRPQETQYF
size: -; J: TRBJ2-5; D: -; V: TRBV9; DNA: TGTGCCAGCAGCGTCGGGGGACGGGAGACCCAGTACTTC; CDR3: CASSVGGRETQYF
size: -; J: TRBJ2-3; D: TRBD1; V: TRBV15; DNA: TGTGCCACCAGCAGGAAGGACAGGCCCTCAGATACGCAGTATTTT; CDR3: CATSRKDRPSDTQYF
size: once; J: TRBJ2-5; D: -; V: TRBV19; DNA: TGTGCCAGTAGTATTAACAGGGCCGAGACCCAGTACTTC; CDR3: CASSINRAETQYF
size: -; J: TRBJ2-4; D: -; V: TRBV27; DNA: TGTGCCAGCAGTTTAGCAGGGCCCCTAGCCAAAAACATTCAGTACTTC; CDR3: CASSLAGPLAKNIQYF
size: once; J: TRBJ2-7; D: TRBD1; V: TRBV5-4; DNA: TGTGCCAGCAGCGCCGAGGACAGGTCAAACTACGAGCAGTACTTC; CDR3: CASSAEDRSNYEQYF
size: -; J: TRBJ2-7; D: -; V: TRBV6-5; DNA: TGTGCCAGCAGTACAACAGGGTTTTCCTACGAGCAGTACTTC; CDR3: CASSTTGFSYEQYF
size: -; J: TRBJ2-3; D: -; V: TRBV5-4; DNA: TGTGCCAGCAGCTTGGACAGAGCAGATACGCAGTATTTT; CDR3: CASSLDRADTQYF
size: -; J: TRBJ1-2; D: -; V: TRBV7-2; DNA: TGTGCCAGCAGCTTAGGGGCAGATCTATGGGGCTACACCTTC; CDR3: CASSLGADLWGYTF
size: -; J: TRBJ1-5; D: -; V: TRBV27; DNA: TGTGCCAGCTCGTCGGGAGGGGCAGGGCGGCCCCAGCATTTT; CDR3: CASSSGGAGRPQHF
size: -; J: TRBJ1-1; D: -; V: TRBV12-5; DNA: TGTGCTAGTGGTCCGACGGGGAACACTGAAGCTTTCTTT; CDR3: CASGPTGNTEAFF
size: -; J: TRBJ1-1; D: TRBD1; V: TRBV12-5; DNA: TGTGCTAGTGGAGCGGACAGGGTCGCTTTCTTT; CDR3: CASGADRVAFF
size: -; J: TRBJ2-1; D: -; V: TRBV28; DNA: TGTGCCAGCAGTGGTAGTGGGGGAGGTACATACAATGAGCAGTTCTTC; CDR3: CASSGSGGGTYNEQFF
size: -; J: TRBJ2-1; D: TRBD2; V: TRBV19; DNA: TGTGCCAGTAGTCTCCCTGGGGGGGGTAATTCCGATGAGCAGTTCTTC; CDR3: CASSLPGGGNSDEQFF